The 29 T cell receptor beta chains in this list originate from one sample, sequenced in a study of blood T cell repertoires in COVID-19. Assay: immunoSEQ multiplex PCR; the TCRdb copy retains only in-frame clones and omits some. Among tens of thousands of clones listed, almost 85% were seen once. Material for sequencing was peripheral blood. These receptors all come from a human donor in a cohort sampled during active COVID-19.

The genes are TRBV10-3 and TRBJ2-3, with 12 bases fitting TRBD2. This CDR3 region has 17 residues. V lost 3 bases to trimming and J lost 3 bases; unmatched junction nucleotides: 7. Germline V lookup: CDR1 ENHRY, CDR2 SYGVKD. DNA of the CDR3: TGTGCCATCAGTGATCCTAGCGGGGGGGCCGGGACAGATACGCAGTATTTT. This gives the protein CAISDPSGGAGTDTQYF.

The CDR3 sequence is CASSPRGAATGTGILDYGYTF. The CDR3 DNA reads TGTGCCAGCAGCCCTCGAGGGGCCGCCACCGGGACAGGGATACTCGACTATGGCTACACCTTC. The chain couples TRBV9 to TRBJ1-2; 9 bases match TRBD1. The J segment lost 3 bases and the V segment lost 4 bases, leaving 25 bases of the junction unmatched. CDR1 is SGDLS, CDR2 YYNGEE, per germline. The CDR3 extends over 21 amino acids.

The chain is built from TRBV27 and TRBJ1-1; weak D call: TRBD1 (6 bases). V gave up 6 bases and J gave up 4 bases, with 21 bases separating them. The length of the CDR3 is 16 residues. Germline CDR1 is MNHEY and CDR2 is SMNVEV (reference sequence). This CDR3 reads CASSSNLPRGGTEAFF. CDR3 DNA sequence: TGTGCCAGCAGCTCTAATCTTCCCAGGGGCGGCACTGAAGCTTTCTTT.

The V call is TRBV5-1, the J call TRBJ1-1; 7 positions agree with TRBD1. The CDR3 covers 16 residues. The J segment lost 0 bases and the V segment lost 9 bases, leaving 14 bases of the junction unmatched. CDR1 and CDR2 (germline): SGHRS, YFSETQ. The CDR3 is CATRGGSGTVNTEAFF. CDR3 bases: TGCGCCACCAGAGGGGGCTCCGGGACAGTGAACACTGAAGCTTTCTTT.

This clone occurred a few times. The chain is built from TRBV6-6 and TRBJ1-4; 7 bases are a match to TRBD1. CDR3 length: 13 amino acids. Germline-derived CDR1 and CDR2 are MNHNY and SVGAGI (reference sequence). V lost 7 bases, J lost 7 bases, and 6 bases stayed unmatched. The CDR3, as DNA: TGTGCCAGCATAGACAGGGACCTTGAAAAACTGTTTTTT. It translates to CASIDRDLEKLFF.

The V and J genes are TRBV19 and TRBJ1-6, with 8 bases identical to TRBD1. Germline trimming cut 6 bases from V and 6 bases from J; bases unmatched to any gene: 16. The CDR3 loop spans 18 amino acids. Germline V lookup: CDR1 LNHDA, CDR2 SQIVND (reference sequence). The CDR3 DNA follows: TGTGCCAGTAGATCGGACAGGGCGCCCCGAGGCGTTAATTCACCCCTCCACTTT. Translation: CASRSDRAPRGVNSPLHF.

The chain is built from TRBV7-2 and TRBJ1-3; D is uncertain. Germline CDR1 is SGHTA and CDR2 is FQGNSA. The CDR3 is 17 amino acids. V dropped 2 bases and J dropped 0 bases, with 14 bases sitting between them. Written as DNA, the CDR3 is TGTGCCAGCAGCTTATTTCATGGCCGCCTCTCTGGAAACACCATATATTTT. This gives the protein CASSLFHGRLSGNTIYF.

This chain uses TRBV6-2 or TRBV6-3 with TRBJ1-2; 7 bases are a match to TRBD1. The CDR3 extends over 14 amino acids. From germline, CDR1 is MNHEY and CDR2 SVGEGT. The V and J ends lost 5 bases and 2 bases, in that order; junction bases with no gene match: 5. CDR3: CASSNTGQNYGYTF. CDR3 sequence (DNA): TGTGCCAGCAGTAACACGGGACAGAACTATGGCTACACCTTC.

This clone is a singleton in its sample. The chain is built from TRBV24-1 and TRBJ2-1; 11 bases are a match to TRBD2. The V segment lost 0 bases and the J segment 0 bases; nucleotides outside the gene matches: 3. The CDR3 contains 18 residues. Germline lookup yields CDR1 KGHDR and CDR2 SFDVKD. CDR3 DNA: TGTGCCACCAGTGATTTGGCTAGCGGGGGGACCTCCTACAATGAGCAGTTCTTC. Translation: CATSDLASGGTSYNEQFF.

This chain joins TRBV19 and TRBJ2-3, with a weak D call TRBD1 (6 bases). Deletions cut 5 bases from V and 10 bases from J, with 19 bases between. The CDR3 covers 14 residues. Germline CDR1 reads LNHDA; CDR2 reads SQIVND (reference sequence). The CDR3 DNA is TGTGCCAGTAGTTCAGGACAGAGTGCCCTTTCGCAGTATTTT. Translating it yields CASSSGQSALSQYF.

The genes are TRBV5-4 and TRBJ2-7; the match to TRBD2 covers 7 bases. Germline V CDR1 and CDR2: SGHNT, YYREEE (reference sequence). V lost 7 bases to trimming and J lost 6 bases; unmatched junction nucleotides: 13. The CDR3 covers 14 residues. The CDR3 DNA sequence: TGTGCCAGCTCGGGGGACTACGCCTTTTCCGAGCAGTACTTC. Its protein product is CASSGDYAFSEQYF.

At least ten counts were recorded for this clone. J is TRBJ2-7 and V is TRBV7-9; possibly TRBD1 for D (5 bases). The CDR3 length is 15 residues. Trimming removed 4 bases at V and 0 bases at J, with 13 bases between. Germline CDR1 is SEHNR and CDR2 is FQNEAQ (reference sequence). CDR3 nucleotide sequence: TGTGCCAGCAGCTCGAGAACAGGCTTCTCCTACGAGCAGTACTTC. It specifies CASSSRTGFSYEQYF.

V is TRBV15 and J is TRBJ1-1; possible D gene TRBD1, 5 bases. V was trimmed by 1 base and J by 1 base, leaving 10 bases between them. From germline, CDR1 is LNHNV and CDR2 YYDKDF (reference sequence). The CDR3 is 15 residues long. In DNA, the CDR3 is TGTGCCACCAGCAGAGTGGCCAGGGCGAACACTGAAGCTTTCTTT. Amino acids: CATSRVARANTEAFF.

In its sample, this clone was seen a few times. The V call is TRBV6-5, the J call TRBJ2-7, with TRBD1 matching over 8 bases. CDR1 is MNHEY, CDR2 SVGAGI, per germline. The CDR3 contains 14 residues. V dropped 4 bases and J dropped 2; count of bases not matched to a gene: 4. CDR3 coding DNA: TGTGCCAGCAGTTCCGGACAGGGAACCTACGAGCAGTACTTC. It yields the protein CASSSGQGTYEQYF.

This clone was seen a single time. CDR3 region: CASTGYNEQFF. Here the CDR3 DNA reads TGTGCCAGCACGGGTTACAATGAGCAGTTCTTC. This rearrangement joins TRBV3-1 (or the pseudogene TRBV3-2) to TRBJ2-1; D gene unclear. Germline-derived CDR1 and CDR2 are LGHDT and YNNKEL (reference sequence). Trimming took 7 bases from V and 4 from J, leaving 5 bases between them. CDR3 length: 11 residues.

The CDR3 DNA reads as TGTGCCAGCAGCCAAGGAGTAGTCGGCGGCGCGGGTGCAGATACGCAGTATTTT. It translates to CASSQGVVGGAGADTQYF. The V and J genes are TRBV14 and TRBJ2-3; maybe TRBD2 (5 bases). The germline V and J ends were trimmed by 1 base and 4 bases, with 21 bases remaining between them. The CDR3 covers 18 residues. Germline loops: CDR1 SGHDN, CDR2 FVKESK.

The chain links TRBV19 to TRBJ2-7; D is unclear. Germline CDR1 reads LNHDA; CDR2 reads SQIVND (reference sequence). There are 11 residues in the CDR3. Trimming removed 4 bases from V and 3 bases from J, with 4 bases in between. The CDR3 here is CASSTVYEQYF. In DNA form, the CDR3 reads TGTGCCAGTAGTACTGTCTACGAGCAGTACTTC.

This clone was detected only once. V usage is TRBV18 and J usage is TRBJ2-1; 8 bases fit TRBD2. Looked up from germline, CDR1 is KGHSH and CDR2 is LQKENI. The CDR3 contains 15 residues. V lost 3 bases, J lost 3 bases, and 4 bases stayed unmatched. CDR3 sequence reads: CASSPAGGGYNEQFF. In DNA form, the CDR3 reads TGTGCCAGCTCACCGGCGGGGGGTGGCTACAATGAGCAGTTCTTC.

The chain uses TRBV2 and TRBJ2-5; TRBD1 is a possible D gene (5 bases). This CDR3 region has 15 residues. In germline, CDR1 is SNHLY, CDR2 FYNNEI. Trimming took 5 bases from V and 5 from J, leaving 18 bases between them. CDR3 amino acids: CASSRIGAPGETQYF. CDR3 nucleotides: TGTGCCAGCAGTAGGATAGGGGCCCCAGGGGAGACCCAGTACTTC.

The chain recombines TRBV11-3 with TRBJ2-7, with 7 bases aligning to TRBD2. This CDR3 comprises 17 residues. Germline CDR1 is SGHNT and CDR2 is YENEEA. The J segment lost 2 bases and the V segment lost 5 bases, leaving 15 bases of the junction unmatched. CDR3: CASSLGRAGTYAYEQYF. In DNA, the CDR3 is TGTGCCAGCAGCCTGGGGAGGGCCGGGACGTACGCCTACGAGCAGTACTTC.

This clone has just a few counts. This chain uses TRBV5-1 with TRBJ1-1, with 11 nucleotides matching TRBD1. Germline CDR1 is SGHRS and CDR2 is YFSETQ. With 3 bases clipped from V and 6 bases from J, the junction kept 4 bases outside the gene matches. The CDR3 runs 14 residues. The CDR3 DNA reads TGCGCCAGCAGCTGGGCGGGACAGGGGGCTGAAGCTTTCTTT. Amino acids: CASSWAGQGAEAFF. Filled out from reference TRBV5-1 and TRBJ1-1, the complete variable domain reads KAGVTQTPRYLIKTRGQQVTLSCSPISGHRSVSWYQQTPGQGLQFLFEYFSETQRNKGNFPGRFSGRQFSNSRSEMNVSTLELGDSALYLCASSWAGQGAEAFFGQGTRLTVV.

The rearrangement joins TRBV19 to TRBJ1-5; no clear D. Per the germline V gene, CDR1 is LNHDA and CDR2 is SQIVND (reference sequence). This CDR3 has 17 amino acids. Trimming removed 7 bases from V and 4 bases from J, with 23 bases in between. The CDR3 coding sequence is TGTGCCAGTAATCCAACCCGGTTCGACTTCGGGAATCAGCCCCAGCATTTT. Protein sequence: CASNPTRFDFGNQPQHF.

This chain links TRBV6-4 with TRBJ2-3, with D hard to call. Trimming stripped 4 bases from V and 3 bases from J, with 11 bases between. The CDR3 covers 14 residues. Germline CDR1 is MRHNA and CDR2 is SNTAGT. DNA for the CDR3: TGTGCCAGCAGTGTTGAGTGGTTGACAGATACGCAGTATTTT. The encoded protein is CASSVEWLTDTQYF.

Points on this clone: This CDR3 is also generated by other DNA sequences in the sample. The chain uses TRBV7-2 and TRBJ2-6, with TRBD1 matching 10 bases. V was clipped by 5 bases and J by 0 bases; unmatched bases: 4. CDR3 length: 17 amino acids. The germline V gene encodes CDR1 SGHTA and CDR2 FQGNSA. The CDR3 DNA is TGTGCCAGCAGCCTGACAGGGGGCTTCTCTGGGGCCAACGTCCTGACTTTC. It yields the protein CASSLTGGFSGANVLTF.

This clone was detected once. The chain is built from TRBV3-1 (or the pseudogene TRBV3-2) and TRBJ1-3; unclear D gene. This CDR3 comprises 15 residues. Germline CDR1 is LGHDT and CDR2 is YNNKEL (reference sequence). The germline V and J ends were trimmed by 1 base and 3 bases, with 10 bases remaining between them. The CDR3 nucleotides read TGTGCCAGCAGCCAAGGGAGGGTAGGTGGAAACACCATATATTTT. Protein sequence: CASSQGRVGGNTIYF.

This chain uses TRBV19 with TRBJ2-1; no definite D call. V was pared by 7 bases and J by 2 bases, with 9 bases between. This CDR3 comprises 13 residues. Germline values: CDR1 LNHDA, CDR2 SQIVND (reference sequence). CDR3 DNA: TGTGCCAGTAACTACGGAACCTACAATGAGCAGTTCTTC. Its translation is CASNYGTYNEQFF.

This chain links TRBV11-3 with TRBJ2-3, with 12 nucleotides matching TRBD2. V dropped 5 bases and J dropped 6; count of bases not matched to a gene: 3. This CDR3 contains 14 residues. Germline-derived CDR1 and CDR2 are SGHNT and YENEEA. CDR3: CASSRGLAGDTQYF. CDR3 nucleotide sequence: TGTGCCAGCAGCCGTGGACTAGCGGGGGATACGCAGTATTTT.

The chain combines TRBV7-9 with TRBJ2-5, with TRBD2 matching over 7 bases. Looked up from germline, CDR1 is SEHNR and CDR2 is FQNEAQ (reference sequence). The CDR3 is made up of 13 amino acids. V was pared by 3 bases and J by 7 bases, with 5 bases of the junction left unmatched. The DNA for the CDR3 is TGTGCCAGCAGCTTGGAACTAGCGTTGACCCAGTACTTC. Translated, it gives CASSLELALTQYF.

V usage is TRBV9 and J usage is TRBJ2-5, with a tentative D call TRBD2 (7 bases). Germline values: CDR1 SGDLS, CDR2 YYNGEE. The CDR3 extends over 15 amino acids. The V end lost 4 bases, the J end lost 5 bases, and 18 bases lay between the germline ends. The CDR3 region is CASSRRGGAGETQYF. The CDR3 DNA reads TGTGCCAGCAGCCGACGCGGGGGCGCAGGGGAGACCCAGTACTTC.